This T cell receptor (beta chain) was recovered during a study of blood T cell repertoires in COVID-19. Generated by immunoSEQ multiplex PCR, the TCRdb table keeps only in-frame clones and is missing some. The sample lists some 97,000 clones, about 84% occurring once. CDR3 length equals 13 residues. Trimming took off 6 bases at V and 3 bases at J, with 12 bases between the two ends. Germline-derived CDR1 and CDR2 are SGHAT and FQNNGV. This TCR derives from a human donor in a cohort sampled during active COVID-19. Sequenced input: peripheral blood. The chain recombines TRBV11-2 with TRBJ2-7; TRBD2 is a possible D gene (6 bases). CDR3 sequence (DNA): TGTGCCAGCAGGGCCGGGACTTTCTACGAGCAGTACTTC. It encodes CASRAGTFYEQYF.